This T cell receptor (beta chain) was observed in a study of shared clonotypes between healthy human individuals. Clones were read by immunoSEQ multiplex PCR, and TCRdb kept only the in-frame ones, dropping some. Of roughly 2.4 million clones in the sample, approximately 96% were seen once. Comments on this clone: What it binds is not known.

Study-level results: Rarefaction showed that sequencing of sorted subsets was incomplete (despite large depth).

Trimming took 6 bases from V and 0 from J, leaving 15 bases between them. Looked up from germline, CDR1 is SEHNR and CDR2 is FQNEAQ (reference sequence). The CDR3 extends over 16 amino acids. Sequenced sample: naive CD4+ T cells sorted from blood. Sample subset: CD45RA+ positively selected. V and J are TRBV7-9 and TRBJ1-3; possible D gene TRBD1, 6 bases. The TCR sequence derives from a man aged 18 to 29 in good health. The CDR3 region is CASRKDSGSSGNTIYF. For the CDR3, the DNA is TGTGCCAGCAGAAAGGACAGTGGGAGCTCTGGAAACACCATATATTTT.